The T cell receptor beta chain under discussion was sequenced for a study of blood T cell repertoires in COVID-19. The CDR3 covers 15 residues. CDR1 is MNHEY and CDR2 is SVGAGI in the germline V gene. V shed 4 bases, J shed 8 bases, and the junction held 6 bases outside the gene matches. The table lists this clone with a count of one. Method: immunoSEQ multiplex PCR; TCRdb's copy keeps in-frame clones and lacks some. In the table there are over 450,000 clones, roughly 89% of which are singletons. The clonotype originates from a man younger than 35 with COVID-19, enrolled during active disease. What was sequenced was peripheral blood. The V call is TRBV6-5, the J call TRBJ2-1; 12 positions agree with TRBD2. CDR3 sequence: CASSSWTSGKYEQFF. The CDR3 DNA sequence: TGTGCCAGCAGTTCCTGGACTAGCGGGAAATATGAGCAGTTCTTC.